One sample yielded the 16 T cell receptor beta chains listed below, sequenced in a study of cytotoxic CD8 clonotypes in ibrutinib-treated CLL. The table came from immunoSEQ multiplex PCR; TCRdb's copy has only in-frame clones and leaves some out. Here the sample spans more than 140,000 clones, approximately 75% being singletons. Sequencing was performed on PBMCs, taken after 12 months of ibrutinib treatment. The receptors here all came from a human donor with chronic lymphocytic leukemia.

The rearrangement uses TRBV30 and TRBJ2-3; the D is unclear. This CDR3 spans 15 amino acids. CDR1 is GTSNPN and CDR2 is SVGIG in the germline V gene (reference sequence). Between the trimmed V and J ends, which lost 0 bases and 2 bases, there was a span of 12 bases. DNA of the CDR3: TGTGCCTGGAGTGTCCCTAGGATTTACACAGATACGCAGTATTTT. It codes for CAWSVPRIYTDTQYF.

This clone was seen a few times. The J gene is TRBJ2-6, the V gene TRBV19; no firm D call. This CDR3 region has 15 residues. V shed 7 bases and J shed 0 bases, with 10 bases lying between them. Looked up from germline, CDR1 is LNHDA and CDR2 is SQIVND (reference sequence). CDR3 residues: CASIDGSSGANVLTF. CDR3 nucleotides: TGTGCCAGTATTGACGGATCCTCTGGGGCCAACGTCCTGACTTTC.

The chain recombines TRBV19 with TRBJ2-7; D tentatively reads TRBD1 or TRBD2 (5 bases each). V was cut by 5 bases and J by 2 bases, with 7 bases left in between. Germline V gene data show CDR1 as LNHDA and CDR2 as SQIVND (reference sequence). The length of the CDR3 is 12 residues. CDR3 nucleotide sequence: TGTGCCAGTAGTGTGGGGGCCTACGAGCAGTACTTC. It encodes CASSVGAYEQYF. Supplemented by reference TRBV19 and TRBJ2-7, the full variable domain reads DGGITQSPKYLFRKEGQNVTLSCEQNLNHDAMYWYRQDPGQGLRLIYYSQIVNDFQKGDIAEGYSVSREKKESFPLTVTSAQKNPTAFYLCASSVGAYEQYFGPGTRLTVT.

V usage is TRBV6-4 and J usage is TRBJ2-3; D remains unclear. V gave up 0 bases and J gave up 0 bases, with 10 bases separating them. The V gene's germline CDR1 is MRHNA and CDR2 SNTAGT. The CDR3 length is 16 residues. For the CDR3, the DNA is TGTGCCAGCAGTGACTCGTACGCTTCTAGCACAGATACGCAGTATTTT. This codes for CASSDSYASSTDTQYF.

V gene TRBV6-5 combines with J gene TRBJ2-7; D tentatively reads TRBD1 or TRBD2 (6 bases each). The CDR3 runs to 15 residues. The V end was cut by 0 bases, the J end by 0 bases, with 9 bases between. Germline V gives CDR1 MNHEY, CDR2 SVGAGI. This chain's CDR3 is CASSYSGGDSYEQYF. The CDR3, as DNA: TGTGCCAGCAGTTACTCGGGGGGCGACTCCTACGAGCAGTACTTC.

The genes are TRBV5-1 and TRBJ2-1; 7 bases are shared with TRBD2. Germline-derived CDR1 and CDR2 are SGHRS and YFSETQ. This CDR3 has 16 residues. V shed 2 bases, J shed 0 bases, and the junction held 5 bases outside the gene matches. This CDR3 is CASSFLAVSSYNEQFF. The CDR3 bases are TGCGCCAGCAGCTTCCTAGCGGTGAGCTCCTACAATGAGCAGTTCTTC.

The CDR3 sequence: CASSLGGTGGGTDTQYF. The CDR3 bases are TGTGCCAGCAGCTTGGGTGGGACAGGGGGTGGCACAGATACGCAGTATTTT. The chain recombines TRBV5-4 with TRBJ2-3; 11 positions agree with TRBD1. The ends lost 0 bases at V and 1 base at J; junction bases unmatched: 4. Germline CDR1 and CDR2: SGHNT and YYREEE (reference sequence). The CDR3 is made up of 17 amino acids.

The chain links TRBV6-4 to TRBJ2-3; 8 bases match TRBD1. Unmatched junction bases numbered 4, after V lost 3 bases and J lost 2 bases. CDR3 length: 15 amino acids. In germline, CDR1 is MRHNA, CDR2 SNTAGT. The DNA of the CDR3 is TGTGCCAGCAGTGAGTTGACAGGGGCCACAGATACGCAGTATTTT. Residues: CASSELTGATDTQYF.

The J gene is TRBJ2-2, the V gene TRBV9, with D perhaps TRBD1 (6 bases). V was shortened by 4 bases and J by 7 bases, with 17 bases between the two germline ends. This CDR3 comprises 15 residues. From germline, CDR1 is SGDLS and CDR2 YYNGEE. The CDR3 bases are TGTGCCAGCAGCTTCTCGGACAGTAGGGGCGGGGAGCTGTTTTTT. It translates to CASSFSDSRGGELFF.

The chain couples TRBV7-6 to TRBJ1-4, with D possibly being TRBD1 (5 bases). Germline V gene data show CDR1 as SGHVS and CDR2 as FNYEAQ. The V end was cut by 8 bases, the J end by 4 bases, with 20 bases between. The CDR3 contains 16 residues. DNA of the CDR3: TGTGCCAGCTTGAGGAGACCTGGGGGTGATAATGAAAAACTGTTTTTT. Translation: CASLRRPGGDNEKLFF.

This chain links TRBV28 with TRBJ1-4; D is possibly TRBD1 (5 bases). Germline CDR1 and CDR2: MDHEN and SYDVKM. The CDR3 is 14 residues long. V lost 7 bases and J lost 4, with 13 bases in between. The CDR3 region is CASTSAGYNEKLFF. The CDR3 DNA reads TGTGCCAGCACCTCGGCAGGGTATAATGAAAAACTGTTTTTT.

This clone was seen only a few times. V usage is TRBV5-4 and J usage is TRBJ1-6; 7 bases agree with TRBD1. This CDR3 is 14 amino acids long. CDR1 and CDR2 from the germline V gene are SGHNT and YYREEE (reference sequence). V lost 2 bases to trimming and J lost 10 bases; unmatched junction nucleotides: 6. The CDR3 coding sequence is TGTGCCAGCAGCTTAATACAGGGGACGTCACCCCTCCACTTT. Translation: CASSLIQGTSPLHF.

The CDR3 region has the DNA TGCGCCAGCAGCTTCTGGGTAAAGGACACTGAAGCTTTCTTT. Protein: CASSFWVKDTEAFF. The chain combines TRBV5-1 with TRBJ1-1; D ambiguous. V was clipped by 2 bases and J by 3 bases, with 11 bases between them. Germline CDR1 reads SGHRS; CDR2 reads YFSETQ. The CDR3 length is 14 residues.

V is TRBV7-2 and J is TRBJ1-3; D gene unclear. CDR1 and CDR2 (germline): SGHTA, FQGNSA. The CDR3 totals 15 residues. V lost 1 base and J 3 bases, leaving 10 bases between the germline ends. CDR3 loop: CASSLEIGGGNTIYF. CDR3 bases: TGTGCCAGCAGCTTAGAGATCGGCGGTGGAAACACCATATATTTT.

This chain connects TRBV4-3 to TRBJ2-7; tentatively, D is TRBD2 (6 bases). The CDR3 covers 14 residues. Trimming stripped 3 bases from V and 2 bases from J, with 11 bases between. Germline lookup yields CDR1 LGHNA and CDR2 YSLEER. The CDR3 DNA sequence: TGCGCCAGCAGCCAGCATCTAGCGACCTACGAGCAGTACTTC. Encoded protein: CASSQHLATYEQYF.

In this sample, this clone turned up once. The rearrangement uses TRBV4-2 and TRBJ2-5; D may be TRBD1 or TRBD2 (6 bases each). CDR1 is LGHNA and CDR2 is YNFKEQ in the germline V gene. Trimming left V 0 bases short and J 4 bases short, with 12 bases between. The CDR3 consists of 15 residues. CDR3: CASSQDPGAGETQYF. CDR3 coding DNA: TGTGCCAGCAGCCAAGACCCGGGGGCCGGAGAGACCCAGTACTTC.